The rows below give T cell receptor beta chains drawn from one sample of a study of T-cell reconstitution after alpha-beta-depleted transplantation in children. TCRdb used MiXCR to reprocess the PCR reads, holding one entry per CDR3 protein. Of around 250,000 distinct CDR3 sequences listed, more than 8% are singletons. The material sequenced was PBMCs from the stem cell graft donor, taken from the stem cell graft. These receptors were taken from a human donor who donated a stem cell graft to a child with SCID. Each CDR3 is given without its conserved first and last residue. Part of the rows lack a size; the others show once, few, many or a class for expanded clones.

clone_size | j_call | v_call | cdr3_aa
. | TRBJ2-7 | TRBV5-1 | ASSLVQGEASEQY
. | TRBJ2-5 | TRBV12-3/TRBV12-4 | ASSLTSGGTDYQETQY
. | TRBJ2-3 | TRBV20-1 | SASRTGATTDTQY
many | TRBJ2-5 | TRBV7-7 | ASSLSTAQETQY
. | TRBJ1-6 | TRBV27 | ASSLATGENSPLH
few | TRBJ1-2 | TRBV7-2 | ASSLGTGHYGYT
many | TRBJ2-1 | TRBV7-2 | ASSLGQVGYNEQF
few | TRBJ2-7 | TRBV4-1 | ASSQVGTVSYEQY
many | TRBJ2-1 | TRBV5-1 | ASSLVLASYNEQF
. | TRBJ1-2 | TRBV27 | ASSLQGTGTHGYT
few | TRBJ2-6 | TRBV29-1 | SVLFLGQGSGANVLT
. | TRBJ2-5 | TRBV5-1 | ASSVGGGEETQY
many | TRBJ1-1 | TRBV5-1 | ASSLLGNSEAF
. | TRBJ2-7 | TRBV5-1 | ASSLAWDRAAYEQY
few | TRBJ1-2 | TRBV12-5 | ASGSTANYGYT
. | TRBJ1-5 | TRBV12-3/TRBV12-4 | ASSIDENQPQH
few | TRBJ2-7 | TRBV12-3/TRBV12-4 | ASSLGAGIGSRVEQY
few | TRBJ1-1 | TRBV29-1 | SVAFTELTEAF
. | TRBJ1-1 | TRBV5-1 | ASSLVQSGGGAEAF
many | TRBJ2-5 | TRBV12-3/TRBV12-4 | ASRTGNVETQY
few | TRBJ2-3 | TRBV11-2 | ASRIAISRGYTDTQY
few | TRBJ2-2 | TRBV5-1 | ASSSRDKPTGELF
. | TRBJ2-5 | TRBV20-1 | SAGTSGGLQETQY
many | TRBJ2-1 | TRBV7-9 | ASSFLGMVDEQF
many | TRBJ2-3 | TRBV10-3 | AISTSGETDTQY
. | TRBJ1-1 | TRBV7-2 | ASSVGVPNTEAF
many | TRBJ1-3 | TRBV12-3/TRBV12-4 | AVKTAYSGNTIY
few | TRBJ2-5 | TRBV29-1 | SVADVADFQETQY
. | TRBJ2-7 | TRBV6-5 | ASSYSNSLYEQY
many | TRBJ1-5 | TRBV6-1 | ASREGGTGNQPQH
many | TRBJ1-6 | TRBV3-1 | ASRIGPEGNSPLH
many | TRBJ2-1 | TRBV14 | ASSQEGTFRNEQF
many | TRBJ2-3 | TRBV11-3 | ASSLAASTDTQY
. | TRBJ2-2 | TRBV2 | AFSLTELF
. | TRBJ1-5 | TRBV12-3/TRBV12-4 | ASSRYRRVGQPQH
few | TRBJ2-1 | TRBV5-1 | ASSFRAGGNNEQF
. | TRBJ2-5 | TRBV4-2 | ASSQDRRGGGETQY
. | TRBJ1-4 | TRBV4-1 | ASSPTRGHPEKLF
few | TRBJ2-3 | TRBV5-6 | ASSWGQGRTDTQY
few | TRBJ1-4 | TRBV9 | ASSVAGGVFEKLF
few | TRBJ2-2 | TRBV9 | ASSVVSGGALNTGELF
. | TRBJ2-2 | TRBV19 | ASSPTLTGANTGELF
few | TRBJ2-7 | TRBV18 | ASSPTSQTYEQY
. | TRBJ1-3 | TRBV29-1 | SVAGQGASRPGNTIY
many | TRBJ2-2 | TRBV5-1 | ASSSRVATNTGELF
few | TRBJ2-2 | TRBV5-1 | ASSLVWGTGELF
many | TRBJ1-1 | TRBV20-1 | SALGQGRLNTEAF
few | TRBJ2-3 | TRBV7-9 | ASSHPRHEFDTQY
few | TRBJ2-3 | TRBV7-8 | ASSKGTSTDTQY
few | TRBJ2-5 | TRBV12-3/TRBV12-4 | ASRKGQGVGETQY
. | TRBJ2-5 | TRBV5-1 | ASSLRAVGETQY
. | TRBJ2-7 | TRBV20-1 | SAPAGTEQY
few | TRBJ1-2 | TRBV20-1 | SARDSSSSNGYGYT